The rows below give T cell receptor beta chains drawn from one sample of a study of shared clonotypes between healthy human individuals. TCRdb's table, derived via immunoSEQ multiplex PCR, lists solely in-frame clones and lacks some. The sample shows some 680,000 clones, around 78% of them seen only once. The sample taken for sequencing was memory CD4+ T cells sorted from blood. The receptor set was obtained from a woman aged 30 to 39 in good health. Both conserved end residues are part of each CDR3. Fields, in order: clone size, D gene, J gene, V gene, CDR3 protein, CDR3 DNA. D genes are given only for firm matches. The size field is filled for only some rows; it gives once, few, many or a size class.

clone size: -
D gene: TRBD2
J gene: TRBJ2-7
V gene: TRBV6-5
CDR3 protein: CASRSLAGGYEQYF
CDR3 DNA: TGTGCCAGCAGAAGCCTAGCGGGAGGTTACGAGCAGTACTTC

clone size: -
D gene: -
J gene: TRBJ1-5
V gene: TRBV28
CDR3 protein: CASSSFSGNQPQHF
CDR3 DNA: TGTGCCAGCAGTTCGTTCAGCGGCAATCAGCCCCAGCATTTT

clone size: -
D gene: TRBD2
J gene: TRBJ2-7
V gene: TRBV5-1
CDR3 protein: CASSFSSGGSSYEQYF
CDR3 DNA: TGCGCCAGCAGCTTTTCTAGCGGAGGGAGCTCCTACGAGCAGTACTTC

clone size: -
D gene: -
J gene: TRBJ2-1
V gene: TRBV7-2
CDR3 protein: CASSSPTQRSNNEQFF
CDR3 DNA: TGTGCCAGCAGCTCACCGACTCAACGGAGCAACAATGAGCAGTTCTTC

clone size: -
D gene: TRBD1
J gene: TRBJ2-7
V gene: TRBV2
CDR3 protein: CASSDVGTAVYEQYF
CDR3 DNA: TGTGCCAGCAGTGATGTCGGGACAGCTGTCTACGAGCAGTACTTC

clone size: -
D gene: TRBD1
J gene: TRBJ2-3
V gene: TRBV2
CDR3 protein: CASSGQGNGADTQYF
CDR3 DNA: TGTGCCAGCAGCGGACAGGGGAACGGCGCAGATACGCAGTATTTT

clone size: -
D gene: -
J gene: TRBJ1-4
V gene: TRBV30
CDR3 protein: CAWSDGTTNEKLFF
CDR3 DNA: TGTGCCTGGAGTGACGGGACAACTAATGAAAAACTGTTTTTT

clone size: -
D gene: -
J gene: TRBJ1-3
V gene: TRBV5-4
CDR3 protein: CASRPGGGESGNTIYF
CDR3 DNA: TGTGCCAGCAGACCGGGGGGCGGGGAATCCGGAAACACCATATATTTT

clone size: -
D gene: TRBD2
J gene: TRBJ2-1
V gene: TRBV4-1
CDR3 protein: CASSHPTVAGGNEQFF
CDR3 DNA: TGCGCCAGCAGCCACCCGACGGTAGCGGGAGGCAATGAGCAGTTCTTC

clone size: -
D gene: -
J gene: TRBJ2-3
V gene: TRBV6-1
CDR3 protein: CASTDPRPSTDTQYF
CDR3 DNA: TGTGCCAGCACGGATCCGCGACCTAGCACAGATACGCAGTATTTT

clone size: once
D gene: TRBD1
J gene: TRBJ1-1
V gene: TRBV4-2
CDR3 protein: CASSRPGTENTEAFF
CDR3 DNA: TGTGCCAGCAGCCGTCCTGGGACAGAGAACACTGAAGCTTTCTTT

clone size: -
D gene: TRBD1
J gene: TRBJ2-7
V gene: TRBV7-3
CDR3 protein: CASSLTGASYEQYF
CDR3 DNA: TGTGCCAGCAGCCTGACAGGGGCCTCCTACGAGCAGTACTTC

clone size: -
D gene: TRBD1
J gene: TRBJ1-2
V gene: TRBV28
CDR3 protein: CASRLGSGGRLYGYTF
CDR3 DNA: TGTGCCAGCAGGCTAGGCTCAGGGGGCCGCCTCTATGGCTACACCTTC

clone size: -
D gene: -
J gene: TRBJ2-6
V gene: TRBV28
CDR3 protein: CASSPIGVVSGANVLTF
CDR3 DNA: TGTGCCAGCAGCCCCATCGGGGTTGTCTCTGGGGCCAACGTCCTGACTTTC

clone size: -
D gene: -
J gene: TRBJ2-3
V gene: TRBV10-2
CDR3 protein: CASSEYRGGTDTQYF
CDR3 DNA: TGCGCCAGCAGTGAGTATCGCGGAGGCACAGATACGCAGTATTTT

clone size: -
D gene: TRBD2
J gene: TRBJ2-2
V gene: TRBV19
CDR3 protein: CASSFWTSGRARTGELFF
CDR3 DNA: TGTGCCAGTAGTTTCTGGACTAGCGGGAGGGCCCGCACCGGGGAGCTGTTTTTT

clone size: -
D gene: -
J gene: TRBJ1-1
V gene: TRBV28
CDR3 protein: CASSLVGRLNTEAFF
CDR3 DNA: TGTGCCAGCAGTTTAGTGGGACGGTTAAACACTGAAGCTTTCTTT

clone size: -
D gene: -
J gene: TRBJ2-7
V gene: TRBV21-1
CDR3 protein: CASSLRTDDEQYF
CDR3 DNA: TGTGCCAGCAGCTTGCGGACAGACGACGAGCAGTACTTC

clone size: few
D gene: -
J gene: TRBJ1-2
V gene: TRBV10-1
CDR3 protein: CASSERGAYGYTF
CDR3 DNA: TGCGCCAGCAGTGAGCGGGGAGCTTATGGCTACACCTTC

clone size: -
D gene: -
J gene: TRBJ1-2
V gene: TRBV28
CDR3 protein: CASSFPLGDYGYTF
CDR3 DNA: TGTGCCAGCAGTTTCCCCTTGGGAGACTATGGCTACACCTTC